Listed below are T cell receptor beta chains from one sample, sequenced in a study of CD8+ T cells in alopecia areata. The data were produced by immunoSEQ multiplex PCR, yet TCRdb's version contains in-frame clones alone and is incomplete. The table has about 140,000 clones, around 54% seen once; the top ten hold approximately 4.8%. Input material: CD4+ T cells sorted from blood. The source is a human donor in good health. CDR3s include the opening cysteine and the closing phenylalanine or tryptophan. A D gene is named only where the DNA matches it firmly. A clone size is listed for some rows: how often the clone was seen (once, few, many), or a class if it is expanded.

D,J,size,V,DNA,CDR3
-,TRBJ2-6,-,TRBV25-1,TGTGCCAGCAGTAGATCAGGCGCTGGGGCCAACGTCCTGACTTTC,CASSRSGAGANVLTF
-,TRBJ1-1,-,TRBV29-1,TGCAGCGCAGCCGATCGGGTTGGGACTGAAGCTTTCTTT,CSAADRVGTEAFF
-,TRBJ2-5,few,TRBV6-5,TGTGCCAGCAGTTACGGTCCAGCGAGACTGGGAGAGACCCAGTACTTC,CASSYGPARLGETQYF
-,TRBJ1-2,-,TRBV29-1,TGCAGCGTCGAGCGTACAGGGCATGGCTACACCTTC,CSVERTGHGYTF
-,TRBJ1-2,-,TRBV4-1,TGCGCCAGCAGCCAACTCATCCCGGTTTTTGATGGCTACACCTTC,CASSQLIPVFDGYTF
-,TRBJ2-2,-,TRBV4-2,TGTGCCAGCAGCCAAGTGCAAAACACCGGGGAGCTGTTTTTT,CASSQVQNTGELFF
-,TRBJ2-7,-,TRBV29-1,TGCAGCGCCGCCTCCTCGGACAGATACGAGCAGTACTTC,CSAASSDRYEQYF
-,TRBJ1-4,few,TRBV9,TGTGCCAGCAGCGTAGCTCCAGCTTTTAATGAAAAACTGTTTTTT,CASSVAPAFNEKLFF
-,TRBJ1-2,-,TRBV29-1,TGCAGCGTTGAACCGGGGGGACACGGCTACACCTTC,CSVEPGGHGYTF
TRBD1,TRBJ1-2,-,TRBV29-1,TGCAGCGTTCCCGACAGGGCCGAAGAGGGGGGCTACACCTTC,CSVPDRAEEGGYTF
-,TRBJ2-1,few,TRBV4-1,TGCGCCAGCAGCTCGCTAGCCTACAATGAGCAGTTCTTC,CASSSLAYNEQFF
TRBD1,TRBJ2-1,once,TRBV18,TGTGCCAGCTCACCGCTTCAGGGGGCTAGGGACAATGAGCAGTTCTTC,CASSPLQGARDNEQFF
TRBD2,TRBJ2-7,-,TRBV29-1,TGCAGCGTAGGGAGGGTGACTAGCGGTTACGAGCAGTACTTC,CSVGRVTSGYEQYF
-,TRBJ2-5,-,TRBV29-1,TGCAGCGTTCGGGGATACGGAGAGACCCAGTACTTC,CSVRGYGETQYF
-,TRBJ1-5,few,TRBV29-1,TGCAGCGTTGCGCAGGGTCCCAATCAGCCCCAGCATTTT,CSVAQGPNQPQHF
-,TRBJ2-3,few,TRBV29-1,TGCAGCGTTGACGGGTATCAGACAGATACGCAGTATTTT,CSVDGYQTDTQYF